The clone carrying this TCR beta chain was recorded many times. The entry originates in a study of T cell repertoires in cytomegalovirus infection. MiXCR, applied by TCRdb to the reads, yields one record per CDR3 protein. This sample has fewer than 550,000 distinct CDR3 sequences, with roughly 12% found just once. Trimming at V came to 4 bases and at J to 5 bases, leaving 10 bases not matched to a gene. The CDR3 runs to 16 residues. CDR1 and CDR2 from the germline V gene are LGHDT and YNNKEL (reference sequence). The source of this sequence is a human donor in good health (CMV status not recorded). Some clones in this sample may be carry-over from other donors' samples. The sample was PBMCs. The V and J genes are TRBV3-1 and TRBJ2-5, with 10 positions matching TRBD1. This chain's CDR3 is CASSRGQGEVVETQYF. CDR3 DNA: TGTGCCAGCAGCCGCGGACAGGGGGAGGTGGTGGAGACCCAGTACTTC.